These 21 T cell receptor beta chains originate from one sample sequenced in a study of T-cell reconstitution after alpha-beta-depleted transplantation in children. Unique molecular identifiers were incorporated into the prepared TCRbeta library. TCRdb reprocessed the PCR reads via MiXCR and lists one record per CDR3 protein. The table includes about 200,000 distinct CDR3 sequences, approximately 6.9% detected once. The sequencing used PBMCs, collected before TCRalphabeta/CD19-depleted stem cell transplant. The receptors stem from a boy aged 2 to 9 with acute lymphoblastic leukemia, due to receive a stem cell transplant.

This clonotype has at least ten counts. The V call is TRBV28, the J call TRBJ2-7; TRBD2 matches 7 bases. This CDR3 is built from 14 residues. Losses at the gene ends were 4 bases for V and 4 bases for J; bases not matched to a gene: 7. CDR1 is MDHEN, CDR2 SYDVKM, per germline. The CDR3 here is CASSSREGDYEQYF. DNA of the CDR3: TGTGCCAGCAGTTCGAGGGAGGGTGATTACGAGCAGTACTTC.

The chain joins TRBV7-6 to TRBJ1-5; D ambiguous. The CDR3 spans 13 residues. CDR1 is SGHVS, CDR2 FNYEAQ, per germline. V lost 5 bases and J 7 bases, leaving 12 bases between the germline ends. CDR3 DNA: TGTGCCAGCAGCATAGGATCCGGGCAGCCCCAGCATTTT. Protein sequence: CASSIGSGQPQHF.

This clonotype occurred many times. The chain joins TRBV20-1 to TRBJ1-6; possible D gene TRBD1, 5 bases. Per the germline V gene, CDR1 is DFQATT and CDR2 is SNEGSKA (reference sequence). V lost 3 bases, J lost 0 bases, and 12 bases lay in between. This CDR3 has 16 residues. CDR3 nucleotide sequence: TGCAGTGCTAGTAATGACAGAAGCTCCTATAATTCACCCCTCCACTTT. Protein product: CSASNDRSSYNSPLHF.

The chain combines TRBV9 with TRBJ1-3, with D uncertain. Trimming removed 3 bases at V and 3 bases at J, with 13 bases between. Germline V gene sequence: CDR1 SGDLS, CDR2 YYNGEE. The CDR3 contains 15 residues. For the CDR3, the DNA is TGTGCCAGCAGCGCCACGGGAGGACGTGGAAACACCATATATTTT. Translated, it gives CASSATGGRGNTIYF.

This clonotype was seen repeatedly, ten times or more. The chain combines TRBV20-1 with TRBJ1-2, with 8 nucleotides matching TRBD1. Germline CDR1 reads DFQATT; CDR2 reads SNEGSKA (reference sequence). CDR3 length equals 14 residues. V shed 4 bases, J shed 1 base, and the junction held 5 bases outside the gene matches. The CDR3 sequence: CSAIRQGNNYGYTF. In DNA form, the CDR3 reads TGCAGTGCTATCAGACAGGGGAATAACTATGGCTACACCTTC.

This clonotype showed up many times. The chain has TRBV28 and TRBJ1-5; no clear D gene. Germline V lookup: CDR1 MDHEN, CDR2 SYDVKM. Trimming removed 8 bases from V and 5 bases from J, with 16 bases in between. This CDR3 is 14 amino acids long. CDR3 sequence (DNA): TGTGCCAGCGGATTTGGACGGTTCTATCAGCCCCAGCATTTT. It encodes CASGFGRFYQPQHF.

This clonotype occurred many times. CDR3 bases: TGTGCCAGCAGCTTAGTGGGCCAGGGGGGGTCCCAAGAGACCCAGTACTTC. This codes for CASSLVGQGGSQETQYF. The chain recombines TRBV7-2 with TRBJ2-5; D may correspond to TRBD1 or TRBD2 (7 bases each). V was shortened by 1 base and J by 1 base, with 16 bases between the two germline ends. This CDR3 is 17 amino acids long. Germline lookup yields CDR1 SGHTA and CDR2 FQGNSA.

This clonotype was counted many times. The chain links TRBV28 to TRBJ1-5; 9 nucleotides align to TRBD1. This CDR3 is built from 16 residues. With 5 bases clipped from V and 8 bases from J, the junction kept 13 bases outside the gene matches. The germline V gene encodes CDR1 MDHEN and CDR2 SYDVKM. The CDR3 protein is CASSPHLDRGGEPQHF. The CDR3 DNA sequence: TGTGCCAGCAGTCCTCACCTGGACAGGGGAGGGGAGCCCCAGCATTTT.

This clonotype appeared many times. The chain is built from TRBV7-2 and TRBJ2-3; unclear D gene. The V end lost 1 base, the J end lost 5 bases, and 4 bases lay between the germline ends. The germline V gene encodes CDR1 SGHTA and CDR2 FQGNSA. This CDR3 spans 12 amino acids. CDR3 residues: CASSLVQDTQYF. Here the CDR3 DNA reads TGTGCCAGCAGCTTAGTACAAGATACGCAGTATTTT.

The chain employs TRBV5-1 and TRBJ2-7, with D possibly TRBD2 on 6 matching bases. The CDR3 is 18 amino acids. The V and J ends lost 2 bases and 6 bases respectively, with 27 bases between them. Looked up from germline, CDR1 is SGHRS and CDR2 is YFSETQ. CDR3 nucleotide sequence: TGCGCCAGCAGCTTCAGAGTAACGGGGACTCCTCAGGCGGGCGAGCAGTACTTC. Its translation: CASSFRVTGTPQAGEQYF.

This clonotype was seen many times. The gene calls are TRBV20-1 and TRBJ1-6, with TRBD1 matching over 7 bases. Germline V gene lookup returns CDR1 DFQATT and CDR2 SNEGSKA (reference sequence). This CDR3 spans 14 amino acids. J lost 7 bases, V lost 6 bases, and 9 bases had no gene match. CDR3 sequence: CSAHAGTANSPLHF. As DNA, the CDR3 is TGCAGTGCCCATGCCGGGACAGCAAATTCACCCCTCCACTTT.

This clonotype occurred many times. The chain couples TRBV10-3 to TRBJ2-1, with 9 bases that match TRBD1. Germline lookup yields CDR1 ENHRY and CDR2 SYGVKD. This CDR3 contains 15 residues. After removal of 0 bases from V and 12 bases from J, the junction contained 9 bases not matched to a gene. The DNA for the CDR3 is TGTGCCATCAGTGAGTCCGGACAGGGGCTAAGTGGGCAGTTCTTC. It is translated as CAISESGQGLSGQFF.

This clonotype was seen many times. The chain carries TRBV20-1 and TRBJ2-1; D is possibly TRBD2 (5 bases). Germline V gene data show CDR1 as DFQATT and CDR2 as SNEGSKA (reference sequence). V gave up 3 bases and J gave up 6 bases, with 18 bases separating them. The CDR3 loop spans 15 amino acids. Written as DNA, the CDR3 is TGCAGTGCTAGTAAGTGGGGAGACGTAGGCAATGAGCAGTTCTTC. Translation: CSASKWGDVGNEQFF.

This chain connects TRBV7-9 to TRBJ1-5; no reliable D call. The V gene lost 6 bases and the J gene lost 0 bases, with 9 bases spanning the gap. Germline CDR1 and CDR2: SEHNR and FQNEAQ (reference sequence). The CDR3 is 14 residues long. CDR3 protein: CASRDSGSNQPQHF. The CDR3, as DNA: TGTGCCAGCAGAGATTCAGGTAGCAATCAGCCCCAGCATTTT.

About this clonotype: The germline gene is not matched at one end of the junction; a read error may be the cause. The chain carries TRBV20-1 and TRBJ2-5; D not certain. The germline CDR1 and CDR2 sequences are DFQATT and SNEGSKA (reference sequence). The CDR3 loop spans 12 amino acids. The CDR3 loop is CTARPGLETQYF. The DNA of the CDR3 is TGCACTGCTAGACCCGGTCTAGAGACCCAGTACTTC.

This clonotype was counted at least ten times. The CDR3 nucleotides are TGTGCCAGCAGCGTAGATGGGACAGACAACACCGGGGAGCTGTTTTTT. It encodes CASSVDGTDNTGELFF. The chain combines TRBV9 with TRBJ2-2; 7 bases line up with TRBD1. CDR1 is SGDLS, CDR2 YYNGEE, per germline. Trimming at V came to 0 bases and at J to 2 bases, leaving 4 bases not matched to a gene. The CDR3 has 16 residues. The complete variable domain, with remaining parts taken from reference TRBV9 and TRBJ2-2, reads DSGVTQTPKHLITATGQRVTLRCSPRSGDLSVYWYQQSLDQGLQFLIQYYNGEERAKGNILERFSAQQFPDLHSELNLSSLELGDSALYFCASSVDGTDNTGELFFGEGSRLTVL.

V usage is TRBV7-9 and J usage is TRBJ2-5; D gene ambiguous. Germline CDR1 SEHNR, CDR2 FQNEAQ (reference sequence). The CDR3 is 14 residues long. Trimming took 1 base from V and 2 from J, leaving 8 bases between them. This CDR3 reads CASSLVWEQETQYF. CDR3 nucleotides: TGTGCCAGCAGCTTAGTTTGGGAACAAGAGACCCAGTACTTC.

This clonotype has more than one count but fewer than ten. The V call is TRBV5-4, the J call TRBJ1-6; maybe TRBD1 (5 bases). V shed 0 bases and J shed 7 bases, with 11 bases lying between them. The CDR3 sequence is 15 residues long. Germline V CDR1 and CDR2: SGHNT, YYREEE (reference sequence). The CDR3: CASSLAGLENSPLHF. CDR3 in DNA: TGTGCCAGCAGCTTGGCAGGGCTAGAGAATTCACCCCTCCACTTT.

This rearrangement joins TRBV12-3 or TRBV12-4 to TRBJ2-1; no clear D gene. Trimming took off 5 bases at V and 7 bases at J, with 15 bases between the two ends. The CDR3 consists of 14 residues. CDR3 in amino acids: CASSQAELGNEQFF. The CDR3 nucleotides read TGTGCCAGCAGTCAGGCTGAATTAGGGAATGAGCAGTTCTTC.

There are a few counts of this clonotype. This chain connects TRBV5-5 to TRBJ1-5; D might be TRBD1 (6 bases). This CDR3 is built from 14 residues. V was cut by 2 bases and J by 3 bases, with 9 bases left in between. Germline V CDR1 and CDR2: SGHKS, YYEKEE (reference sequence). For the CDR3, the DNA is TGTGCCAGCAGCTTCTACAGGGACAATCAGCCCCAGCATTTT. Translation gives CASSFYRDNQPQHF.

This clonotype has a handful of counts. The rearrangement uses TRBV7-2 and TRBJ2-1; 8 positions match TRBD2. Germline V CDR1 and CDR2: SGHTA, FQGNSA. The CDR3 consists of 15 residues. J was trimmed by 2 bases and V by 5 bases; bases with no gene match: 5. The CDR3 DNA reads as TGTGCCAGCAGCCCCGACGGGAGGGCCTACAATGAGCAGTTCTTC. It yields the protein CASSPDGRAYNEQFF.